The 28 T cell receptor beta chains below come from one sample, sequenced in a study of T cell clusters in autoimmune cytopenias. One tube held mixed TRB-A and TRB-B primer pools for touch-down PCR. Using the multiplex PCR reads, TCRdb records one entry per CDR3 protein without DNA. This table lists almost 15,000 distinct CDR3 sequences. TRB was amplified from roughly 0.25 ug of peripheral blood genomic DNA per sample. The sample consisted of peripheral blood. These receptors came from a human donor with an autoimmune cytopenia or autoimmune hepatitis (not recorded which).

Frequency places this clonotype as medium-sized (0.01 to 0.1%). J is TRBJ2-7 and V is TRBV11-1; TCRdb's D call, TRBD1, is unchecked because there is no DNA. The CDR3 covers 15 residues. Looked up from germline, CDR1 is SGHAT and CDR2 is FQDESV (reference sequence). The CDR3: CASSRVETGAYEQYF.

The V call is TRBV12-3 or TRBV12-4, the J call TRBJ1-2. CDR3 length equals 14 residues. CDR3 amino acids: CASRLAGPNYGYTF.

The V gene is TRBV30, the J gene TRBJ1-2; checking the TCRdb D call of TRBD1 is not possible without DNA. This CDR3 comprises 13 residues. Germline V gives CDR1 GTSNPN, CDR2 SVGIG (reference sequence). The CDR3 sequence is CAWSASTGGFYTF.

The chain couples TRBV18 to TRBJ2-7; TCRdb lists TRBD2, though no DNA is available to test this call. The germline gives CDR1 KGHSH, CDR2 LQKENI. The CDR3 runs 14 residues. CDR3: CASSPGRYSYEQYF. Drawing the rest from reference TRBV18 and TRBJ2-7, the complete variable domain is NAGVMQNPRHLVRRRGQEARLRCSPMKGHSHVYWYRQLPEEGLKFMVYLQKENIIDESGMPKERFSAEFPKEGPSILRIQQVVRGDSAAYFCASSPGRYSYEQYFGPGTRLTVT.

The gene calls are TRBV28 and TRBJ2-1; TCRdb picks TRBD2, but there is no DNA to check that call. The CDR3 spans 15 residues. The germline CDR1 and CDR2 sequences are MDHEN and SYDVKM. Here the CDR3 reads CASISTGTSSNEQFF.

This clonotype counts as medium-sized by frequency. The chain has TRBV12-3 or TRBV12-4 and TRBJ2-6; TCRdb calls TRBD2, which cannot be checked without DNA. The length of the CDR3 is 15 residues. This chain's CDR3 is CASTFGGAGANVLTF.

V gene TRBV7-6 combines with J gene TRBJ2-1; the TCRdb D gene call, TRBD1, has no DNA to confirm it. Germline V gene sequence: CDR1 SGHVS, CDR2 FNYEAQ. CDR3 size: 16 residues. CDR3 region: CASSSHGGGTSNEQFF.

The rearrangement links TRBV27 to TRBJ2-7. Germline V gene data show CDR1 as MNHEY and CDR2 as SMNVEV (reference sequence). The CDR3 is made up of 13 amino acids. Here the CDR3 reads CASSLTPSYEQYF.

This rearrangement joins TRBV6-5 to TRBJ2-7; the TCRdb call, TRBD1, lacks DNA for checking. The germline V gene encodes CDR1 MNHEY and CDR2 SVGAGI. This CDR3 is 12 amino acids long. The CDR3 reads CASSYEGYEQYF.

CDR3 amino acids: CASSFRVEGGNTIYF. This chain links TRBV6-5 with TRBJ1-3; the TRBD1 assignment by TCRdb is unverifiable without DNA. Looked up from germline, CDR1 is MNHEY and CDR2 is SVGAGI. The CDR3 loop spans 15 amino acids.

This clonotype counts as medium-sized by frequency. The genes are TRBV6-2 or TRBV6-3 and TRBJ2-2. Germline V CDR1 and CDR2: MNHEY, SVGEGT. The CDR3 length is 12 residues. CDR3 region: CAAWRMNGELFF.

V is TRBV7-6 and J is TRBJ2-1; no DNA is available, so the TRBD1 call from TCRdb remains unchecked. There are 16 residues in the CDR3. Germline CDR1 reads SGHVS; CDR2 reads FNYEAQ. The CDR3: CASSLGSYRRSNEQFF.

The chain is built from TRBV12-3 or TRBV12-4 and TRBJ2-2; without DNA, the TCRdb call of TRBD1 cannot be checked. The CDR3 has 14 residues. The CDR3: CASSYPGGTGELFF.

This chain connects TRBV6-5 to TRBJ1-2; TCRdb selects TRBD1, and the lack of DNA leaves this call unchecked. Germline V gene lookup returns CDR1 MNHEY and CDR2 SVGAGI. CDR3 length: 15 residues. CDR3 amino acids: CASSRDRIANYGYTF.

V and J are TRBV6-5 and TRBJ2-2. Looked up from germline, CDR1 is MNHEY and CDR2 is SVGAGI. The CDR3 loop spans 13 amino acids. The CDR3 loop reads CASSPTPTGELFF.

This clonotype is deemed medium-sized by its frequency. This rearrangement joins TRBV19 to TRBJ2-7. Per germline, CDR1 LNHDA and CDR2 SQIVND (reference sequence). The CDR3 is made up of 14 amino acids. CDR3 region: CASSTKRELYEQYF.

V gene TRBV6-5 combines with J gene TRBJ1-5; TCRdb's D call of TRBD1 is untestable without DNA. Germline CDR1 and CDR2: MNHEY and SVGAGI. This CDR3 contains 15 residues. This chain's CDR3 is CASSEAQGANQPQHF.

The rearrangement joins TRBV27 to TRBJ2-2; TCRdb's D call of TRBD2 is untestable without DNA. Per the germline V gene, CDR1 is MNHEY and CDR2 is SMNVEV (reference sequence). The CDR3 consists of 17 residues. CDR3 region: CASSLSPSGGANGELFF.

This clonotype shows up as medium-sized by frequency. CDR3 region: CASGRTTEDQPQHF. V usage is TRBV6-5 and J usage is TRBJ1-5. Germline V gene lookup returns CDR1 MNHEY and CDR2 SVGAGI. The CDR3 runs to 14 residues.

This clonotype is called medium-sized based on its frequency. V gene TRBV19 combines with J gene TRBJ2-1; the TCRdb call, TRBD1, lacks DNA for checking. CDR1 LNHDA and CDR2 SQIVND come from the germline V gene (reference sequence). This CDR3 has 13 amino acids. This chain's CDR3 is CASSSSPADEQFF.

J is TRBJ1-5 and V is TRBV20-1; TCRdb proposes TRBD1, but this gene call is untestable without DNA. The CDR3 extends over 14 amino acids. The germline V gene encodes CDR1 DFQATT and CDR2 SNEGSKA (reference sequence). CDR3 protein: CSASQGPSNQPQHF.

This clonotype counts as medium-sized by frequency. The chain links TRBV12-3 or TRBV12-4 to TRBJ1-6. The CDR3 loop spans 14 amino acids. This CDR3 is CASSLASAGSPLHF.

The chain couples TRBV7-9 to TRBJ2-3. The CDR3 runs 12 residues. Germline CDR1 and CDR2: SEHNR and FQNEAQ (reference sequence). CDR3 residues: CASSSSTDTQYF. Full variable domain (missing parts from reference TRBV7-9 and TRBJ2-3): DTGVSQNPRHKITKRGQNVTFRCDPISEHNRLYWYRQTLGQGPEFLTYFQNEAQLEKSRLLSDRFSAERPKGSFSTLEIQRTEQGDSAMYLCASSSSTDTQYFGPGTRLTVL.

This chain connects TRBV6-5 to TRBJ2-1; the TRBD1 assignment by TCRdb is unverifiable without DNA. Germline CDR1 reads MNHEY; CDR2 reads SVGAGI. The CDR3 is 16 residues long. The CDR3 reads CAISSVSVGDGNEQFF.

The J gene is TRBJ2-2, the V gene TRBV5-5; TCRdb's D call, TRBD1, is unchecked because there is no DNA. The CDR3 spans 16 residues. Germline V gives CDR1 SGHKS, CDR2 YYEKEE (reference sequence). CDR3: CASSVIPGASNGELFF. The variable domain in full, completed from reference TRBV5-5 and TRBJ2-2, reads DAGVTQSPTHLIKTRGQQVTLRCSPISGHKSVSWYQQVLGQGPQFIFQYYEKEERGRGNFPDRFSARQFPNYSSELNVNALLLGDSALYLCASSVIPGASNGELFFGEGSRLTVL.

The V call is TRBV6-5, the J call TRBJ2-2. Germline V lookup: CDR1 MNHEY, CDR2 SVGAGI. The CDR3 is 13 residues long. The CDR3 sequence: CASRNTNTGELFF.

This clonotype shows up as medium-sized by frequency. The chain recombines TRBV29-1 with TRBJ2-1; there is no DNA to check the TCRdb D call of TRBD2. Germline V gives CDR1 SQVTM, CDR2 ANQGSEA. The CDR3 covers 17 residues. This CDR3 is CSVRGSWPLAGVDEQFF.

According to its frequency, this clonotype is medium-sized. This chain uses TRBV19 with TRBJ2-3; TCRdb picks TRBD1, but there is no DNA to check that call. CDR1 is LNHDA, CDR2 SQIVND, per germline (reference sequence). The CDR3 totals 13 residues. The CDR3 protein is CATGGLPGDTQYF.